These 3 T cell receptor beta chains share one sample of origin, sequenced in a study of CD8 T cells in ankylosing spondylitis. The study, taken as a whole, reports: For ankylosing spondylitis blood, a TCR beta motif of fewer than 10 highly homologous variants appeared characteristic.

Each CDR3 protein is one row after TCRdb ran MiXCR on the 5' RACE reads. The sample consists of about 90,000 distinct CDR3 sequences, approximately 9.6% of them appearing once. Their recognized antigens are unknown. Material: blood, either unsorted or a sorted T cell fraction (not recorded which). These receptors all stem from a male donor with ankylosing spondylitis.

Concerning this clonotype itself: It may be a read error: a sequence one base away is much more abundant. This rearrangement joins TRBV12-3 or TRBV12-4 to TRBJ2-2; perhaps D is TRBD1 or TRBD2 (5 bases each). The CDR3 sequence is 15 residues long. CDR3 DNA sequence: TGTGCCAGCAGTCCCGGGGCAGGGAACACCGGGGAGCTGCTTTTT. It encodes CASSPGAGNTGELLF.

The chain recombines TRBV6-1 with TRBJ1-2; D uncertain. The CDR3 runs 15 residues. Germline CDR1 and CDR2: MNHNS and SASEGT. Trimming took 2 bases from V and 6 from J, leaving 16 bases between them. The CDR3 region is CASSEILVAGNGYTF. The CDR3 nucleotides are TGTGCCAGCAGTGAAATCTTGGTGGCAGGTAATGGCTACACCTTC.

At least ten counts were recorded for this clonotype. The CDR3 spells CASSVGADTQYF. As DNA, the CDR3 is TGTGCCAGCAGCGTGGGGGCAGATACGCAGTATTTT. V is TRBV9 and J is TRBJ2-3, with D possibly called TRBD1 or TRBD2 (5 bases each). There are 12 residues in the CDR3. Trimming removed 2 bases from V and 4 bases from J, with 5 bases in between. Germline CDR1 and CDR2: SGDLS and YYNGEE.